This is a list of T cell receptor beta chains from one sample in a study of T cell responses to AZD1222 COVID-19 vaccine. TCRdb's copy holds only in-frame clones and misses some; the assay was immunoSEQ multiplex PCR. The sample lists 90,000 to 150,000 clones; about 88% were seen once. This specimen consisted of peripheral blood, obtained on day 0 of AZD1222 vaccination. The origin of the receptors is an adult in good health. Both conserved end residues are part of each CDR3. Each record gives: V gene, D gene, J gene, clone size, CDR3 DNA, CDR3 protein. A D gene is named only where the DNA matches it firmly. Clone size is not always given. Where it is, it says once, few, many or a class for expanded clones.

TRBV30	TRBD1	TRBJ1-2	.	TGTGCCTGGAGTGTCCTCGGACAGGGGGTAAGAGGGAATGGCTACACCTTC	CAWSVLGQGVRGNGYTF
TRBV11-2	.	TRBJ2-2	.	TGTGCCAGCACCTTACAGGGAGGAGTCACCGGGGAGCTGTTTTTT	CASTLQGGVTGELFF
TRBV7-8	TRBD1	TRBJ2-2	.	TGTGCCAGCAGCCCCTACGGGCAGGCCGGGACAGGGTTCTCCGGGGAGCTGTTTTTT	CASSPYGQAGTGFSGELFF
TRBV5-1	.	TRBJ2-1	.	TGCGCCAGCAGCTCTGAGACTAGTTCCTACAATGAGCAGTTCTTC	CASSSETSSYNEQFF
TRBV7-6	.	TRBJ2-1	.	TGTGCCAGCAGCGCAGGGGTCAATGAGCAGTTCTTC	CASSAGVNEQFF
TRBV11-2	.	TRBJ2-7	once	TGTGCCAGCAGCAAAGAGAGGGTAGTGCAGTACTTC	CASSKERVVQYF
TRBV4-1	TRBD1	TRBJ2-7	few	TGCGCCAGCAGCGGGCGCCTCCAGGGGGACTACGAGCAGTACTTC	CASSGRLQGDYEQYF
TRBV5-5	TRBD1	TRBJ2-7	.	TGTGCCAGCAGCCGTGGGGGGACAGGCCTCTACGAGCAGTACTTC	CASSRGGTGLYEQYF
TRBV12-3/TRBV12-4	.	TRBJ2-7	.	TGTGCCAGCAGTTCCCCCTACGAGCAGTACTTC	CASSSPYEQYF
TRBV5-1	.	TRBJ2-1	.	TGCGCCAGCAGCTTATCCTACAATGAGCAGTTCTTC	CASSLSYNEQFF
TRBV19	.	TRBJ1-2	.	TGTGCCAGTAGTACCCCTCGGGACCATTACTATGGCTACACCTTC	CASSTPRDHYYGYTF
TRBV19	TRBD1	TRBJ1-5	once	TGTGCCAGTACCCCGTATAGGGACAGGGGTAGCAATCAGCCCCAGCATTTT	CASTPYRDRGSNQPQHF
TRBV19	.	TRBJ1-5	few	TGTGCCACCCGGGGCCCGAATCAGCCCCAGCATTTT	CATRGPNQPQHF
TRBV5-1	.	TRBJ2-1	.	TGCGCCAGCAGCATCGGGGGACACAATGAGCAGTTCTTC	CASSIGGHNEQFF
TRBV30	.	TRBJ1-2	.	TGTGCCTGGAGCCCAAACGACCTGTGGGGCTACACCTTC	CAWSPNDLWGYTF
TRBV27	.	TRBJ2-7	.	TGTGCCAGCAGTGGGACGCCGGGCTACGAGCAGTACTTC	CASSGTPGYEQYF
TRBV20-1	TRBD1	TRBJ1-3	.	TGCAGTGCTAGTGAGACAGGGGTCGGAAACACCATATATTTT	CSASETGVGNTIYF
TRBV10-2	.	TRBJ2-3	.	TGCGCCAGCAGCCCCACAGATACGCAGTATTTT	CASSPTDTQYF
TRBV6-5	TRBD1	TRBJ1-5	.	TGTGCCAGCAGCCGAGCGAGGGGGCTTCGTCAGCCCCAGCATTTT	CASSRARGLRQPQHF
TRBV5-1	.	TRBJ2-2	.	TGCGCCAGCAGCCGGGACGCCACGAACACCGGGGAGCTGTTTTTT	CASSRDATNTGELFF
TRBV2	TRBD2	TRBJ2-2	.	TGTGCCGCCTCAGAGCGGGGCTGGGGCACCGGGGAGCTGTTTTTT	CAASERGWGTGELFF
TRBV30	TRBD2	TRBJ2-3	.	TGTGCCTGGGCCTCGGGTAGCGGGAGTTCGCCAGATACGCAGTATTTT	CAWASGSGSSPDTQYF
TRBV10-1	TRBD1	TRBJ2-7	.	TGCGCCAGCAGTGAGTCGATGACAGGGAGCCAGTACTTC	CASSESMTGSQYF
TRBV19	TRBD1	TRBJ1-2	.	TGTGCCAGTGAAGAGGACAGGTCCCCAGCTAACTATGGCTACACCTTC	CASEEDRSPANYGYTF
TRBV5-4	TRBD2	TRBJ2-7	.	TGTGCCAGCAGCCCGAGGGACTATTTTCGGGAGCAGTACTTC	CASSPRDYFREQYF
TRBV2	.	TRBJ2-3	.	TGTGCCAGCGCCCGGGGGGCGGCAGATACGCAGTATTTT	CASARGAADTQYF
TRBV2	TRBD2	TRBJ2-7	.	TGTGCCAGCAGCTCGGGACTAGCCGGCGAGCAGTACTTC	CASSSGLAGEQYF
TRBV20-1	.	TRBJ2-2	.	TGCAGTGCTAGTCTCGGTCTGGCCGGGGAGCTGTTTTTT	CSASLGLAGELFF
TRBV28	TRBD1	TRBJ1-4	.	TGTGCCAGCTGCACAGGGGGAACTAATGAAAAACTGTTTTTT	CASCTGGTNEKLFF
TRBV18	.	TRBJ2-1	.	TGTGCCAGCTCAACCACCGTCCGGACCGCAAACTACAATGAGCAGTTCTTC	CASSTTVRTANYNEQFF
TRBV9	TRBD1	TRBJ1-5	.	TGTGCCAGCAGCCCGACGACAGGGGGGCCCCAGCATTTT	CASSPTTGGPQHF
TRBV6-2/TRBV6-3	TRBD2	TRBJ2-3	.	TGTGCCAGCAGCCCTTTGGTGGCTAGCGGGAGTGCAGATACGCAGTATTTT	CASSPLVASGSADTQYF
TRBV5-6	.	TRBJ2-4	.	TGTGCCAGCAGCCAGGGGTTCGCCTGGGAAAACATTCAGTACTTC	CASSQGFAWENIQYF
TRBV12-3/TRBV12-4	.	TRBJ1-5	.	TGTGCCAGCAGTTTGGGGAATCAGCCCCAGCATTTT	CASSLGNQPQHF
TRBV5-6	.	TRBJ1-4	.	TGTGCCAGCAGCTTTCGTAGAGGGGGTGAAAAACTGTTTTTT	CASSFRRGGEKLFF
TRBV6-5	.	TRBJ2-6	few	TGTGCCAGCAGTCTACAGGGCTCTGGGGCCAACGTCCTGACTTTC	CASSLQGSGANVLTF
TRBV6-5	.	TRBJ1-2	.	TGTGCCTGTCGGGTGGAGTCCTCTAACTATGGCTACACCTTC	CACRVESSNYGYTF
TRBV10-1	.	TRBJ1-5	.	TGCGCCAGCAGTGAGGGGCAGCTTACGGGGAATCAGCCCCAGCATTTT	CASSEGQLTGNQPQHF
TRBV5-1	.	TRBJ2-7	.	TGCGCCAGCAGCTTGTCCCAGGGATTATTATACGAGCAGTACTTC	CASSLSQGLLYEQYF
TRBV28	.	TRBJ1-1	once	TGTGCCAGCAGCCCCCGATCTTCTGAAGCTTTCTTT	CASSPRSSEAFF
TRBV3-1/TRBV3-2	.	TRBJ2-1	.	TGTGCCAGCAGCCAAGATCGGGCGGCTACCACGGGTCTCAATGAGCAGTTCTTC	CASSQDRAATTGLNEQFF
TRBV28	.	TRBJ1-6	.	TGTGCCACGGGGCCGGGGAGGTTAATGGATTCACCCCTCCACTTT	CATGPGRLMDSPLHF
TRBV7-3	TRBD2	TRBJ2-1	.	TGTGCCAGCAGCTTAAAATTTGGTGGCGGGAGTGAGCAGTTCTTC	CASSLKFGGGSEQFF
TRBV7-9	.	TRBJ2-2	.	TGTGCCAGCAGCTTAGCCCGCGGAGGGGGGAACACCGGGGAGCTGTTTTTT	CASSLARGGGNTGELFF
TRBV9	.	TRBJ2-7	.	TGTGCCAGCAGCGTTGGCAGCCAGTCCTACGAGCAGTACTTC	CASSVGSQSYEQYF
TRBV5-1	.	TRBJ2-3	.	TGCGCCAGCAGCTTGGGAGAGCAGGGGGATACGCAGTATTTT	CASSLGEQGDTQYF
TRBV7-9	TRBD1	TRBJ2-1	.	TGTGCCAGCAGCTTAGGACAGGGCTATGAGCAGTTCTTC	CASSLGQGYEQFF
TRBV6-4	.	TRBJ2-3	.	TGTGCCAGCAGTGAGCAAGGCAGAAGCACAGATACGCAGTATTTT	CASSEQGRSTDTQYF